Following are 21 T cell receptor beta chains from one sample sequenced in a study of T cells in Graves' hyperthyroidism and ophthalmopathy. The TCR beta CDR3 regions underwent amplification using RNA transcripts as the source. The TCR CDR3 was amplified in a first-round RT-PCR using the HTBI primer set. TCRdb ran MiXCR on the multiplex PCR reads and lists one entry per CDR3 protein. The sample has about 680,000 distinct CDR3 sequences; 35% are singletons. Sequenced material: blood. These receptor sequences come from a woman between 40 and 50 years old with Graves' hyperthyroidism.

This clonotype was picked up a small number of times. The genes are TRBV12-3 or TRBV12-4 and TRBJ2-7, with 13 bases fitting TRBD2. Trimming at V came to 6 bases and at J to 0 bases, leaving 2 bases not matched to a gene. The CDR3 has 15 residues. The CDR3 DNA reads TGTGCCAGCAGACTAGCGGGAGGGACCTCCTACGAGCAGTACTTC. Translated: CASRLAGGTSYEQYF.

This sequence joins TRBV6-6 and TRBJ2-2, with TRBD1 matching over 7 bases. The CDR3 covers 15 residues. V was clipped by 2 bases and J by 7 bases; unmatched bases: 7. The germline V gene encodes CDR1 MNHNY and CDR2 SVGAGI (reference sequence). The CDR3 is CASSYRQGDSGELFF. DNA of the CDR3: TGTGCCAGCAGTTACCGTCAGGGGGATAGCGGGGAGCTGTTTTTT.

This sequence joins TRBV12-3 or TRBV12-4 and TRBJ2-7; D uncertain. The CDR3 consists of 14 residues. The germline V and J ends were trimmed by 5 bases and 7 bases, with 18 bases remaining between them. This chain's CDR3 is CASSPLPTIHEQYF. DNA for the CDR3: TGTGCCAGCAGTCCCCTACCAACCATTCATGAGCAGTACTTC.

Turning to this clonotype: A much larger clone lies a single base off, so this may be a read error. V usage is TRBV5-4 and J usage is TRBJ2-7; possible D gene TRBD1, 6 bases. CDR1 and CDR2 from the germline V gene are SGHNT and YYREEE (reference sequence). The CDR3 is 13 residues long. The V and J ends lost 1 base and 9 bases respectively, with 14 bases between them. The CDR3 DNA follows: TGTGCCAGCAGCTTGCTCCATGGCAGGGGGCAGTACTTC. Translated: CASSLLHGRGQYF. Filled out from reference TRBV5-4 and TRBJ2-7, the complete variable domain reads ETGVTQSPTHLIKTRGQQVTLRCSSQSGHNTVSWYQQALGQGPQFIFQYYREEENGRGNFPPRFSGLQFPNYSSELNVNALELDDSALYLCASSLLHGRGQYFGPGTRLTVT.

The V and J genes are TRBV30 and TRBJ2-7; weak D call: TRBD1 (5 bases). V shed 1 base and J shed 7 bases, with 14 bases lying between them. The CDR3 spans 13 residues. The germline V gene encodes CDR1 GTSNPN and CDR2 SVGIG (reference sequence). The DNA of the CDR3 is TGTGCCTGGAGTGCTAATACAGGCGGAGAGCAGTACTTC. Residues: CAWSANTGGEQYF.

This sequence joins TRBV11-2 and TRBJ1-5; possible D gene TRBD1, 5 bases. The germline V gene encodes CDR1 SGHAT and CDR2 FQNNGV. With 5 bases removed from V and 7 bases from J, the gap between germline ends came to 18 bases. This CDR3 contains 15 residues. The CDR3 DNA reads TGTGCCAGCAGCGCAGACGGGGGGTTCGGACAGCCCCAGCATTTT. Amino acid sequence: CASSADGGFGQPQHF.

The chain employs TRBV24-1 and TRBJ1-4; D call uncertain. The ends were cut back, 5 bases at V and 13 bases at J, with 31 bases in the middle. This CDR3 contains 18 residues. The germline CDR1 and CDR2 sequences are KGHDR and SFDVKD. CDR3 protein: CATSGPGLAGSTSGRLFF. CDR3 bases: TGTGCCACCAGTGGCCCTGGACTAGCGGGGTCTACGAGTGGAAGACTGTTTTTT.

This clonotype was found a few times. The J gene is TRBJ1-4, the V gene TRBV4-3, with D perhaps matching TRBD1 (6 bases). The V end lost 0 bases, the J end lost 7 bases, and 15 bases lay between the germline ends. The CDR3 extends over 16 amino acids. Per germline, CDR1 LGHNA and CDR2 YSLEER. The CDR3 spells CASSQDFRQGTEKLFF. As DNA, the CDR3 is TGCGCCAGCAGCCAAGATTTTCGGCAGGGGACTGAAAAACTGTTTTTT.

J is TRBJ2-1 and V is TRBV7-9; D uncertain. CDR1 is SEHNR and CDR2 is FQNEAQ in the germline V gene (reference sequence). V gave up 8 bases and J gave up 8 bases, with 19 bases separating them. CDR3 length: 14 residues. CDR3 bases: TGTGCCAGCGATCGGACGGAGTTAAGGCATGAGCAGTTCTTC. Its protein product is CASDRTELRHEQFF.

In its sample, this clonotype was seen a few times. This rearrangement joins TRBV7-2 to TRBJ1-2; D might be TRBD1 (6 bases). This CDR3 is built from 16 residues. V was trimmed by 2 bases and J by 4 bases, leaving 17 bases between them. Germline V CDR1 and CDR2: SGHTA, FQGNSA. Here the CDR3 DNA reads TGTGCCAGCAGCTTAAGCCCCACCGGACAGTTCTATGGCTACACCTTC. Amino acids: CASSLSPTGQFYGYTF. The full variable domain, in which reference TRBV7-2 and TRBJ1-2 provide the parts outside the CDR3, is GAGVSQSPSNKVTEKGKDVELRCDPISGHTALYWYRQSLGQGLEFLIYFQGNSAPDKSGLPSDRFSAERTGGSVSTLTIQRTQQEDSAVYLCASSLSPTGQFYGYTFGSGTRLTVV.

The rearrangement uses TRBV7-2 and TRBJ1-2, with 7 bases matching TRBD1. CDR3 length equals 14 residues. Germline V gene sequence: CDR1 SGHTA, CDR2 FQGNSA. Germline trimming cut 5 bases from V and 6 bases from J; bases unmatched to any gene: 9. The CDR3 loop is CASSPGGAGNGYTF. For the CDR3, the DNA is TGTGCCAGCAGCCCAGGGGGGGCAGGAAATGGCTACACCTTC.

J is TRBJ2-7 and V is TRBV12-3 or TRBV12-4, with a weak D call TRBD1 (5 bases). Trimming shortened V by 3 bases and J by 3 bases, and 15 bases separated the two germline ends. The CDR3 loop spans 15 amino acids. CDR3 sequence: CASSFTHTQGYEQYF. The CDR3 coding sequence is TGTGCCAGCAGTTTTACACACACCCAGGGCTACGAGCAGTACTTC.

The J gene is TRBJ1-2, the V gene TRBV6-1; D is perhaps TRBD1 (5 bases). CDR3 length: 16 residues. CDR1 and CDR2 (germline): MNHNS, SASEGT. Trimming stripped 5 bases from V and 6 bases from J, with 22 bases between. The CDR3 loop reads CASSPLRGTGEDGYTF. DNA for the CDR3: TGTGCCAGCAGTCCTCTTCGCGGGACTGGGGAGGATGGCTACACCTTC.

This clonotype was picked up many times. This sequence joins TRBV20-1 and TRBJ1-4; D gene ambiguous. The ends were cut back, 6 bases at V and 6 bases at J, with 14 bases in the middle. Germline loops: CDR1 DFQATT, CDR2 SNEGSKA (reference sequence). The CDR3 is made up of 13 amino acids. The CDR3 spells CSARAGVDEKLFF. The CDR3 DNA sequence: TGCAGTGCCCGAGCGGGTGTGGATGAAAAACTGTTTTTT.

This clonotype came up a few times. The chain is built from TRBV5-1 and TRBJ2-5; 13 positions agree with TRBD2. V shed 5 bases and J 2 bases; nucleotides not matched to a gene: 6. Germline CDR1 is SGHRS and CDR2 is YFSETQ. The CDR3 has 16 residues. CDR3 sequence: CASRPGTSGKQETQYF. In DNA form, the CDR3 reads TGCGCCAGCAGGCCCGGGACTAGCGGGAAGCAAGAGACCCAGTACTTC. Based on the CDR3 plus reference TRBV5-1 and TRBJ2-5, the full variable domain is KAGVTQTPRYLIKTRGQQVTLSCSPISGHRSVSWYQQTPGQGLQFLFEYFSETQRNKGNFPGRFSGRQFSNSRSEMNVSTLELGDSALYLCASRPGTSGKQETQYFGPGTRLLVL.

A few counts support this clonotype. CDR3 coding DNA: TGCGCCAGCAGCCCAGGGGCTGAGGACACTGAAGCTTTCTTT. Translating gives CASSPGAEDTEAFF. The chain has TRBV4-3 and TRBJ1-1, with a tentative D call TRBD1 (6 bases). The CDR3 has 14 amino acids. V dropped 4 bases and J dropped 3 bases, with 12 bases sitting between them. From germline, CDR1 is LGHNA and CDR2 YSLEER.

This clonotype has at least ten counts. J is TRBJ1-2 and V is TRBV4-3; D gene unclear. The CDR3 has 15 residues. V was cut by 0 bases and J by 4 bases, with 12 bases left in between. Germline assignment: CDR1 LGHNA and CDR2 YSLEER. The CDR3 region has the DNA TGCGCCAGCAGCCAAGATTCATCAACCCTCTATGGCTACACCTTC. Translation: CASSQDSSTLYGYTF.

The sample holds many counts of this clonotype. This chain uses TRBV12-3 or TRBV12-4 with TRBJ2-7; tentatively, D is TRBD1 (5 bases). V dropped 1 base and J dropped 0 bases, with 7 bases sitting between them. This CDR3 spans 14 amino acids. The CDR3 sequence: CASSLVDSSYEQYF. For the CDR3, the DNA is TGTGCCAGCAGTTTAGTTGACAGCTCCTACGAGCAGTACTTC.

This clonotype was observed many times. The V gene is TRBV20-1, the J gene TRBJ2-6, with D unclear. The ends were cut back, 1 base at V and 2 bases at J, with 6 bases in the middle. This CDR3 is built from 14 residues. CDR1 and CDR2 from the germline V gene are DFQATT and SNEGSKA (reference sequence). CDR3 sequence: CSARVRAGANVLTF. The CDR3 nucleotides read TGCAGTGCTAGAGTCCGGGCTGGGGCCAACGTCCTGACTTTC.

This clonotype was recorded many times. The chain employs TRBV19 and TRBJ1-5, with D possibly matching TRBD1 (5 bases). Germline CDR1 is LNHDA and CDR2 is SQIVND (reference sequence). V lost 5 bases and J 9 bases, leaving 14 bases between the germline ends. The CDR3 is 13 residues long. CDR3 bases: TGTGCCAGTAGTCGACAGCCCGACGGGCCCCAGCATTTT. It translates to CASSRQPDGPQHF. The whole variable domain, remainder taken from reference TRBV19 and TRBJ1-5, is DGGITQSPKYLFRKEGQNVTLSCEQNLNHDAMYWYRQDPGQGLRLIYYSQIVNDFQKGDIAEGYSVSREKKESFPLTVTSAQKNPTAFYLCASSRQPDGPQHFGDGTRLSIL.

This clonotype was seen ten or more times. The CDR3 DNA is TGTGCCAGCAGCCTAGGGGACCAGCCCAAACATTTT. Translated, it gives CASSLGDQPKHF. The chain links TRBV7-2 to TRBJ1-5, with D possibly being TRBD1 (5 bases). Germline V gene sequence: CDR1 SGHTA, CDR2 FQGNSA. The V and J ends lost 5 bases and 16 bases respectively, with 18 bases between them. The length of the CDR3 is 12 residues.